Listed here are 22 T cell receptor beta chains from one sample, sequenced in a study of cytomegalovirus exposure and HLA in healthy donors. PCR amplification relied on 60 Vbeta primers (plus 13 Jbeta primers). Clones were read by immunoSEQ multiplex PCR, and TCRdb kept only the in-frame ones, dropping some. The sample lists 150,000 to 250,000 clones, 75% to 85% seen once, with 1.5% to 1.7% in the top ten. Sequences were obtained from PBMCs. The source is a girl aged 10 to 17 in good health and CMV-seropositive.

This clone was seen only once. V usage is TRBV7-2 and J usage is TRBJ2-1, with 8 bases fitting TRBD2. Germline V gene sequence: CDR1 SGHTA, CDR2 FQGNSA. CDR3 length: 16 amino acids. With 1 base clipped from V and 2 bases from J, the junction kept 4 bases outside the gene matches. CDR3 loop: CASSLVGGGTYNEQFF. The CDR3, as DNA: TGTGCCAGCAGCTTAGTCGGCGGGGGGACCTACAATGAGCAGTTCTTC.

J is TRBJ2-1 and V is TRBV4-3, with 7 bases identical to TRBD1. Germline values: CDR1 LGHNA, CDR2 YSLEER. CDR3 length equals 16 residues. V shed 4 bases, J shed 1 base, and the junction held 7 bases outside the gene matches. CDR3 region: CASSPNTQGSYNEQFF. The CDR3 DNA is TGCGCCAGCAGCCCCAACACACAGGGGTCCTACAATGAGCAGTTCTTC.

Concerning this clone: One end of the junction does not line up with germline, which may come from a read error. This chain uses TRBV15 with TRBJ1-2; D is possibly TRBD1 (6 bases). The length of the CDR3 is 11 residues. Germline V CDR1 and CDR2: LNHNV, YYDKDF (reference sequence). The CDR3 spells CATSRGEQGHF. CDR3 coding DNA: TGTGCCACCAGCAGAGGCGAACAGGGACACTTC.

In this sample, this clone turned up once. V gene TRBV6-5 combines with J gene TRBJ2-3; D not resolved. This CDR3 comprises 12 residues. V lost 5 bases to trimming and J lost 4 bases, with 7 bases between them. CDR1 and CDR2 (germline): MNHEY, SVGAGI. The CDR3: CASSRHADTQYF. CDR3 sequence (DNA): TGTGCCAGCAGTAGACACGCAGATACGCAGTATTTT.

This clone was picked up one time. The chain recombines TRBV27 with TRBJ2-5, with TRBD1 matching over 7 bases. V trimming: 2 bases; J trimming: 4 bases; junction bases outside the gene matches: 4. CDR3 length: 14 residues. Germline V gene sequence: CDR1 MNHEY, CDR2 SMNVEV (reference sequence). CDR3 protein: CASSLRQGRETQYF. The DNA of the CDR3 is TGTGCCAGCAGTTTACGACAGGGAAGAGAGACCCAGTACTTC.

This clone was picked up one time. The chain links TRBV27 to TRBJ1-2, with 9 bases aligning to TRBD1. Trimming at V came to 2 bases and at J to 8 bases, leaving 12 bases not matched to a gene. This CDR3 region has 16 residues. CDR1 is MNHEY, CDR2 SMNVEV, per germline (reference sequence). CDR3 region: CASSLGPGTGQKGYTF. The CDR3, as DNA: TGTGCCAGCAGTTTAGGGCCCGGGACAGGGCAAAAGGGCTACACCTTC.

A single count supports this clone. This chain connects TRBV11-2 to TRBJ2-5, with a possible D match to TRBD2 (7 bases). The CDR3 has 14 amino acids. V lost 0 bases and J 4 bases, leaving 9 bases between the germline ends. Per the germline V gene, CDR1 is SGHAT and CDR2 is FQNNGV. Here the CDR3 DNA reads TGTGCCAGCAGCTTAGAACGGGGGGCAGAGACCCAGTACTTC. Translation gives CASSLERGAETQYF.

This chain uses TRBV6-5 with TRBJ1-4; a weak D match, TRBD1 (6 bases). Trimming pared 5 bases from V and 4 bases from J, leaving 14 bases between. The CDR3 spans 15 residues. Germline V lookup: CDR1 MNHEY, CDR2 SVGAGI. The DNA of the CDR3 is TGTGCCAGCAGTCCTACAGGGTCAATTAATGAAAAACTGTTTTTT. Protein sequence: CASSPTGSINEKLFF.

The CDR3 reads CASSLGQPGGGYTF. CDR3 in DNA: TGCGCCAGCAGCTTGGGACAGCCGGGGGGTGGCTACACCTTC. V and J are TRBV5-1 and TRBJ1-2; a possible D gene is TRBD1 (5 bases). Germline CDR1 is SGHRS and CDR2 is YFSETQ. CDR3 length: 14 residues. The V gene lost 0 bases and the J gene lost 7 bases, with 13 bases spanning the gap.

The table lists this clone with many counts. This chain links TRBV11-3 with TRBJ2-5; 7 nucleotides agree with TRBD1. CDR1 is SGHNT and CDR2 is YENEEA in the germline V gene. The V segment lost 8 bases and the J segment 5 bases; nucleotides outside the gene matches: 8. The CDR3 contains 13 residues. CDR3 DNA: TGTGCCAGCTGTTACAGGGGTTGTGAGACCCAGTACTTC. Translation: CASCYRGCETQYF.

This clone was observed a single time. DNA of the CDR3: TGTGCCAGCAGCATACAACGGGACAGGGGGCGTATCGCCTATGGCTACACCTTC. It encodes CASSIQRDRGRIAYGYTF. V usage is TRBV7-2 and J usage is TRBJ1-2; 12 nucleotides match TRBD1. Germline CDR1 SGHTA, CDR2 FQGNSA. V trimming: 5 bases; J trimming: 4 bases; junction bases outside the gene matches: 14. CDR3 length: 18 amino acids.

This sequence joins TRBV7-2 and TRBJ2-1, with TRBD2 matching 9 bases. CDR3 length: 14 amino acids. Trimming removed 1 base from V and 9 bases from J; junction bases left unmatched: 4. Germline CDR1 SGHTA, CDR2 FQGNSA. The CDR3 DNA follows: TGTGCCAGCAGCTTAGAGTTAGCGGGGGCTGAGCAGTTCTTC. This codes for CASSLELAGAEQFF.

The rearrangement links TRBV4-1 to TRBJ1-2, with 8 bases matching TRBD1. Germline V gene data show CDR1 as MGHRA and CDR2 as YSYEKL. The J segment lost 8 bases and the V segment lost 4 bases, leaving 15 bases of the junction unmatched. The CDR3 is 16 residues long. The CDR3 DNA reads TGCGCCAGCAGCCCCCACCTTCTTCTACAGGGGGGGGGCTACACCTTC. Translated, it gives CASSPHLLLQGGGYTF.

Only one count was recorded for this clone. The CDR3 is CASSLSDSSNEKLFF. In nucleotides, the CDR3 is TGTGCCAGCAGCTTATCCGACAGCTCTAATGAAAAACTGTTTTTT. V is TRBV11-2 and J is TRBJ1-4, with D possibly matching TRBD1 (5 bases). Germline V gene lookup returns CDR1 SGHAT and CDR2 FQNNGV. This CDR3 comprises 15 residues. Trimming took off 2 bases at V and 3 bases at J, with 10 bases between the two ends.

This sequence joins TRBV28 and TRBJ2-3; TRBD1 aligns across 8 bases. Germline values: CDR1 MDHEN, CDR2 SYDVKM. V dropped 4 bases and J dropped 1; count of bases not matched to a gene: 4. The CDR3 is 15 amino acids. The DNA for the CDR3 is TGTGCCAGCAGTTCACCGGGACAGGGCACAGATACGCAGTATTTT. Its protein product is CASSSPGQGTDTQYF. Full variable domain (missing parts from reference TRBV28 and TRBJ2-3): DVKVTQSSRYLVKRTGEKVFLECVQDMDHENMFWYRQDPGLGLRLIYFSYDVKMKEKGDIPEGYSVSREKKERFSLILESASTNQTSMYLCASSSPGQGTDTQYFGPGTRLTVL.

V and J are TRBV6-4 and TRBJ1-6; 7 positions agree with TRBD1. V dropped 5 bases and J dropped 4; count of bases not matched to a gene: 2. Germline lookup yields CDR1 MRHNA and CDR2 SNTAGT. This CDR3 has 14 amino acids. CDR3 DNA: TGTGCCAGCAGTCGGGACAGTTATAATTCACCCCTCCACTTT. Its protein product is CASSRDSYNSPLHF.

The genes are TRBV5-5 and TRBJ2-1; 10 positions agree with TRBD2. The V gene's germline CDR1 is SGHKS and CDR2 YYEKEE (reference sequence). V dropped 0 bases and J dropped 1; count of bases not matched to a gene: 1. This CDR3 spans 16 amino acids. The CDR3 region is CASSLGLAGSYNEQFF. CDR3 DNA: TGTGCCAGCAGCTTGGGACTAGCGGGTTCCTACAATGAGCAGTTCTTC.

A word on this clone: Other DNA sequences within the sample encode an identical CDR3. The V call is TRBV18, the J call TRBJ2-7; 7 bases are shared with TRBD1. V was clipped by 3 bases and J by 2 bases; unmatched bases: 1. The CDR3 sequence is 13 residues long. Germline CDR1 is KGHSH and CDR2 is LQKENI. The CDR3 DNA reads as TGTGCCAGCTCACCGGGACAGACCTACGAGCAGTACTTC. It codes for CASSPGQTYEQYF.

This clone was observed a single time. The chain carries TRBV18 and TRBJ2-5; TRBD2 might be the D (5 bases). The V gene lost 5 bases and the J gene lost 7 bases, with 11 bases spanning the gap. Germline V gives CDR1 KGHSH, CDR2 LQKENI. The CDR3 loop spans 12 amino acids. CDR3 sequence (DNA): TGTGCCAGCTCAACGGAAGGAGGGACCCAGTACTTC. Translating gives CASSTEGGTQYF.

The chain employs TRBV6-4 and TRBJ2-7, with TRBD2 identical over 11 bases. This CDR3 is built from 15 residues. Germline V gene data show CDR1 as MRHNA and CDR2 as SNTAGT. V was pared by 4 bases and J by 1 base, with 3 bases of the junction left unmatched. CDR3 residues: CASSVLAGDSYEQYF. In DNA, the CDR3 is TGTGCCAGCAGTGTACTAGCGGGGGATTCCTACGAGCAGTACTTC.

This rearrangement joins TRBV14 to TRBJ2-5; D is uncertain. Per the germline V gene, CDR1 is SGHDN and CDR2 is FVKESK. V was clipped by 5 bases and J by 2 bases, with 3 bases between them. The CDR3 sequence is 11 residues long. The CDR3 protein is CASSLQETQYF. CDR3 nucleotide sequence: TGTGCCAGCAGCTTACAAGAGACCCAGTACTTC.

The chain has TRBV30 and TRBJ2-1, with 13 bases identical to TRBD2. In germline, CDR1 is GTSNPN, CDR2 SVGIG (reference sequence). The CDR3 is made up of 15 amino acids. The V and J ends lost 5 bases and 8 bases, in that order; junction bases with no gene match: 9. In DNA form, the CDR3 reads TGTGCCTGGGGACCCGGGACTAGCGGGGTGGATGAGCAGTTCTTC. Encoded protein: CAWGPGTSGVDEQFF.